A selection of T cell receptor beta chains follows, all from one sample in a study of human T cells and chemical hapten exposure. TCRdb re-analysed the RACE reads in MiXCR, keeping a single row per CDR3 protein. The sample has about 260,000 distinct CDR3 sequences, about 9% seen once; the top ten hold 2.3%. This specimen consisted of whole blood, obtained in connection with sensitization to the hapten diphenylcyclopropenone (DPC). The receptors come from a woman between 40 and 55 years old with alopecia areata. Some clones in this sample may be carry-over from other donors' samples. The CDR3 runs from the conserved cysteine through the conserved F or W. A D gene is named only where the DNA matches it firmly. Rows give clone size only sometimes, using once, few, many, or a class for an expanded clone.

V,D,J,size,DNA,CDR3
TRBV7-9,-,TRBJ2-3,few,TGTGCCAGCAGCTTAGTAGGAGGGGGTAGCACAGATACGCAGTATTTT,CASSLVGGGSTDTQYF
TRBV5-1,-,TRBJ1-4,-,TGCGCCAGCAGCCCCCGCACGGGGCCCCCTGCGGAAAAACTGTTTTTT,CASSPRTGPPAEKLFF
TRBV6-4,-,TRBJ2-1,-,TGTGCCAGCAGTGACGCCGGGACTCCCCGCAATGAGCAGTTCTTC,CASSDAGTPRNEQFF
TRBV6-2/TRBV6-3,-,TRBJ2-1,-,TGTGCCAGCAGTTACCTGGTAAACCACAGGGAGCAGTTCTTC,CASSYLVNHREQFF
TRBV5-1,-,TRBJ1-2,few,TGCGCCAGCAGCCCTAGGACAGAGATCGCCTACACCTTC,CASSPRTEIAYTF
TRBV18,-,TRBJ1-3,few,TGTGCCAGCTCACCTCCCGGGGGCCATTTTTATTTT,CASSPPGGHFYF
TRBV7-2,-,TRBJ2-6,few,TGTGCCAGCAGCTTAGTAGGCCAGACTGGGGCCAACGTCCTGACTTTC,CASSLVGQTGANVLTF
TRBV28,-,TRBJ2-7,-,TGTGCCAGCGGGCTGCCCGGGAGAGACTACGAGCAGTACTTC,CASGLPGRDYEQYF
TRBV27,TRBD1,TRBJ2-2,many,TGTGCCACCCAGGGGGTGGGGGCCGGGGAGCTGTTTTTT,CATQGVGAGELFF
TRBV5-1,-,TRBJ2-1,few,TGCGCCAGCAGCCCGGTGGAGGTCTACAATGAGCAGTTCTTC,CASSPVEVYNEQFF
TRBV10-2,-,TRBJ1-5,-,TGCGCCAGCAGTGAAGGGGTAAATCAGCCCCAGCATTTT,CASSEGVNQPQHF
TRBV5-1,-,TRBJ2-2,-,TGCGCCAGCAGCCCGGCCATTGGGGGCCGGGAGCTGTTTTTT,CASSPAIGGRELFF
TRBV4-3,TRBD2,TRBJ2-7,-,TGCGCCAGCAGTCGAGGGAGGGACTACTACGAGCAGTACTTC,CASSRGRDYYEQYF
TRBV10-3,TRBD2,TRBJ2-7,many,TGTGCCATCAGTGCTAGAGCGGGAGGTACCTACGAGCAGTACTTC,CAISARAGGTYEQYF
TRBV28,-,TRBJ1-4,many,TGTGCCAGCAATCCGAGGGGGGTAGGGAGTGAAAAACTGTTTTTT,CASNPRGVGSEKLFF
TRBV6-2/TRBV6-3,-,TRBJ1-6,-,TGTGCCAGCAGTTACCAACGCCCTGTTCTCCACTTT,CASSYQRPVLHF
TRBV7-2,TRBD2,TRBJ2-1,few,TGTGCCAGCAGCTTAGACCGACTAGCGGCCTACAATGAGCAGTTCTTC,CASSLDRLAAYNEQFF
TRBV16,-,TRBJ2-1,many,TGTGCCAGCAGCCAATCTAGGGGGAATGAGCAGTTCTTC,CASSQSRGNEQFF
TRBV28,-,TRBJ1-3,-,TGTGCCAGCAGTTTATTGTTGTCAGGGAATCTGGGAAACACCATATATTTT,CASSLLLSGNLGNTIYF
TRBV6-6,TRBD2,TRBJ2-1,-,TGTGCCAGCTACGATTTAGCGGGAGGCTTAAATGAGCAGTTCTTC,CASYDLAGGLNEQFF
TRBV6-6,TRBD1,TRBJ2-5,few,TGTGCCAGCAGTGCCTACAGGGGGCGAGAGACCCAGTACTTC,CASSAYRGRETQYF
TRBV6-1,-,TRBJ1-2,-,TGTGCCAGCAGTGCACGGGAGACTAACTATGGCTACACCTTC,CASSARETNYGYTF
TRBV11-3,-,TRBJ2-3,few,TGTGCCAGCAGCGCGGGACTGACAGATACGCAGTATTTT,CASSAGLTDTQYF
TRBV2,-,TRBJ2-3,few,TGTGCCAGCAGGGTTCGAGATACGCAGTATTTT,CASRVRDTQYF